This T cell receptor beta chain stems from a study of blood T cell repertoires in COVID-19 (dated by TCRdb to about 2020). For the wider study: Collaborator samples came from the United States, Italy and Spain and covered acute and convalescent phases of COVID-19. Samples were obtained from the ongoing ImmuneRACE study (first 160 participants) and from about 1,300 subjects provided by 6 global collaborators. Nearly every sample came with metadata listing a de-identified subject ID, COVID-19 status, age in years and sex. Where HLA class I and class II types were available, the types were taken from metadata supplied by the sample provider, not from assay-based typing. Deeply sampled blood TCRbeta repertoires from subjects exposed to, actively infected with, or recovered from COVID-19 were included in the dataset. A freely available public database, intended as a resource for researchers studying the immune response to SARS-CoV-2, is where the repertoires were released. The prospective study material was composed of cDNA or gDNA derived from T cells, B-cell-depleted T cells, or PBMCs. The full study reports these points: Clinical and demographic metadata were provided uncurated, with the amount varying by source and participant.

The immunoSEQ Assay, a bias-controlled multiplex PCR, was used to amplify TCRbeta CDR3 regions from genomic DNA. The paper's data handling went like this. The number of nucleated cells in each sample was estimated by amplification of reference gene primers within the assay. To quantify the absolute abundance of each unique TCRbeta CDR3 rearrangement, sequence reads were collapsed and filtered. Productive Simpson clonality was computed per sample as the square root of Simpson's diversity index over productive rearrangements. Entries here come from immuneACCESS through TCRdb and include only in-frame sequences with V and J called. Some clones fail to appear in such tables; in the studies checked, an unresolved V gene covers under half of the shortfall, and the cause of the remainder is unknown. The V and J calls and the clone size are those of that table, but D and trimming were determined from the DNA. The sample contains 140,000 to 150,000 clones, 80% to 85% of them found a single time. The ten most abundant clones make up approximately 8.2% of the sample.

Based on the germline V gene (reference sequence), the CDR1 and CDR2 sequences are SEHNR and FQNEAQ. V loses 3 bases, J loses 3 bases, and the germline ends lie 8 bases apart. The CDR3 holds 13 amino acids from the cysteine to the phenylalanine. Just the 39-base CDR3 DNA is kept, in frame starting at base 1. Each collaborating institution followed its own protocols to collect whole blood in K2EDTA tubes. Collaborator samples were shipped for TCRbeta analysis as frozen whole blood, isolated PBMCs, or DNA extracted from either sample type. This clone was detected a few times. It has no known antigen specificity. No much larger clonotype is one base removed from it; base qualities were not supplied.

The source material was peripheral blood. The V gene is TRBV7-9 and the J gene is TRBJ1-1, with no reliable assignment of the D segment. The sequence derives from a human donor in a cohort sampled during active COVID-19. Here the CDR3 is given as CASSFTLDTEAFF. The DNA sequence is TGTGCCAGCAGCTTCACACTAGACACTGAAGCTTTCTTT.